The 30 T cell receptor beta chains in this list originate from one sample, sequenced in a study of cytomegalovirus exposure and HLA in healthy donors. Primers for the PCR totalled 60 Vbeta and 13 Jbeta. The repertoire was sequenced with immunoSEQ multiplex PCR; TCRdb's copy has only in-frame clones and lacks some. The profile shows 95,000 to 100,000 clones, about 74% of them singletons. Sequenced material: PBMCs. Source of these receptors: a male donor in good health and CMV-seronegative.

The chain joins TRBV7-2 to TRBJ2-1; TRBD2 agrees at 10 bases. The CDR3 loop spans 18 amino acids. J was trimmed by 0 bases and V by 5 bases; bases with no gene match: 10. The germline CDR1 and CDR2 sequences are SGHTA and FQGNSA. This chain's CDR3 is CASSPRPSGSSSYNEQFF. As DNA, the CDR3 is TGTGCCAGCAGCCCCCGCCCTAGCGGGAGCAGCTCCTACAATGAGCAGTTCTTC.

This chain uses TRBV10-3 with TRBJ2-2; D call uncertain. V lost 8 bases and J lost 1, with 8 bases in between. The CDR3 is made up of 13 amino acids. CDR1 and CDR2 from the germline V gene are ENHRY and SYGVKD. This CDR3 reads CAIGYRNTGELFF. The CDR3 DNA is TGTGCCATCGGATACAGGAACACCGGGGAGCTGTTTTTT.

This chain joins TRBV27 and TRBJ1-5, with a possible D match to TRBD1 (6 bases). With 2 bases removed from V and 2 bases from J, the gap between germline ends came to 13 bases. The CDR3 totals 16 residues. CDR1 is MNHEY, CDR2 SMNVEV, per germline (reference sequence). The CDR3 spells CASSLEGVRGNQPQHF. As DNA, the CDR3 is TGTGCCAGCAGTTTAGAGGGGGTACGAGGCAATCAGCCCCAGCATTTT.

To note about this clone: Other DNA sequences within the sample encode an identical CDR3. The chain carries TRBV5-1 and TRBJ1-1, with unresolved D. CDR3 size: 12 residues. Germline V gene sequence: CDR1 SGHRS, CDR2 YFSETQ. The V end was cut by 0 bases, the J end by 6 bases, with 6 bases between. CDR3 bases: TGCGCCAGCAGCTTGGGAGGCCCTGAAGCTTTCTTT. This gives the protein CASSLGGPEAFF.

This chain links TRBV6-4 with TRBJ1-5, with 7 bases fitting TRBD1. CDR3 length equals 14 residues. V lost 2 bases, J lost 5 bases, and 3 bases stayed unmatched. The germline V gene encodes CDR1 MRHNA and CDR2 SNTAGT. DNA for the CDR3: TGTGCCAGCAGTGACAGGGGGCCCTATCAGCCCCAGCATTTT. It encodes CASSDRGPYQPQHF.

This clone was detected only a few times. V gene TRBV30 combines with J gene TRBJ2-7; D gene uncertain. Germline V gene lookup returns CDR1 GTSNPN and CDR2 SVGIG (reference sequence). The CDR3 has 14 amino acids. V dropped 2 bases and J dropped 0 bases, with 11 bases sitting between them. This chain's CDR3 is CAWSSAEFSYEQYF. The CDR3 nucleotides are TGTGCCTGGAGTTCCGCGGAGTTCTCCTACGAGCAGTACTTC.

The chain couples TRBV9 to TRBJ2-2; D not certain. Germline loops: CDR1 SGDLS, CDR2 YYNGEE. The CDR3 length is 16 residues. The germline V and J ends were trimmed by 3 bases and 2 bases, with 14 bases remaining between them. CDR3 DNA sequence: TGTGCCAGCAGCGGATTAGGATTACTAAACACCGGGGAGCTGTTTTTT. This sequence encodes CASSGLGLLNTGELFF. The full variable domain, rest sourced from reference TRBV9 and TRBJ2-2, is DSGVTQTPKHLITATGQRVTLRCSPRSGDLSVYWYQQSLDQGLQFLIQYYNGEERAKGNILERFSAQQFPDLHSELNLSSLELGDSALYFCASSGLGLLNTGELFFGEGSRLTVL.

V usage is TRBV28 and J usage is TRBJ2-7; D gene ambiguous. Trimming removed 3 bases at V and 1 base at J, with 10 bases between. Per germline, CDR1 MDHEN and CDR2 SYDVKM. This CDR3 region has 14 residues. CDR3 in amino acids: CASSFSSISYEQYF. The CDR3 region has the DNA TGTGCCAGCAGTTTTAGTTCAATATCCTACGAGCAGTACTTC.

This chain connects TRBV5-1 to TRBJ1-3; a possible D gene is TRBD1 (6 bases). Germline V gives CDR1 SGHRS, CDR2 YFSETQ. This CDR3 contains 17 residues. Trimming removed 2 bases at V and 1 base at J, with 16 bases between. CDR3 loop: CASSFGQRLSSGNTIYF. The CDR3, as DNA: TGCGCCAGCAGCTTTGGACAGAGATTATCTTCTGGAAACACCATATATTTT.

The rearrangement joins TRBV2 to TRBJ2-7, with TRBD1 matching over 9 bases. This CDR3 region has 14 residues. V shed 8 bases and J 4 bases; nucleotides not matched to a gene: 9. Germline V gene sequence: CDR1 SNHLY, CDR2 FYNNEI. CDR3 protein: CASGGTGKAYEQYF. As DNA, the CDR3 is TGTGCCAGCGGGGGGACAGGGAAGGCTTACGAGCAGTACTTC.

The rearrangement uses TRBV19 and TRBJ2-4; tentatively, D is TRBD1 (5 bases). V was pared by 4 bases and J by 0 bases, with 13 bases between. The CDR3 is made up of 16 amino acids. Germline V gene lookup returns CDR1 LNHDA and CDR2 SQIVND (reference sequence). CDR3 amino acids: CASSTGHGLAKNIQYF. The CDR3 DNA sequence: TGTGCCAGTAGTACCGGACACGGTCTAGCCAAAAACATTCAGTACTTC.

This clone has just one count. The CDR3 DNA sequence: TGCAGCCATGGGACAGGGGGGGAGACCCAGTACTTC. Translated, it gives CSHGTGGETQYF. The rearrangement uses TRBV29-1 and TRBJ2-5; 11 bases are a match to TRBD1. The V segment lost 8 bases and the J segment 5 bases; nucleotides outside the gene matches: 4. The CDR3 spans 12 residues. Per germline, CDR1 SQVTM and CDR2 ANQGSEA.

This clone was detected a few times. The V and J genes are TRBV27 and TRBJ2-7, with D possibly being TRBD2 (6 bases). V lost 5 bases and J 4 bases, leaving 9 bases between the germline ends. This CDR3 comprises 12 residues. In germline, CDR1 is MNHEY, CDR2 SMNVEV (reference sequence). This CDR3 reads CASSPGGYEQYF. In DNA, the CDR3 is TGTGCCAGCAGTCCCGGGGGATACGAGCAGTACTTC.

Only a few counts were recorded for this clone. The chain uses TRBV7-3 and TRBJ1-1, with D possibly matching TRBD1 (6 bases). V lost 1 base and J lost 4, with 10 bases in between. The CDR3 runs 14 residues. Germline V gives CDR1 SGHTA, CDR2 FQGTGA. The CDR3 sequence: CASSLRGQGTEAFF. CDR3 DNA: TGTGCCAGCAGCTTAAGGGGGCAGGGCACTGAAGCTTTCTTT.

This clone was detected only a few times. The genes are TRBV5-1 and TRBJ1-5; unclear D gene. With 1 base removed from V and 5 bases from J, the gap between germline ends came to 7 bases. The CDR3 totals 13 residues. Germline CDR1 and CDR2: SGHRS and YFSETQ. CDR3: CASSLTSDQPQHF. CDR3 coding DNA: TGCGCCAGCAGCTTGACGAGCGATCAGCCCCAGCATTTT.

V gene TRBV6-5 combines with J gene TRBJ2-7; D possibly corresponds to TRBD1 (6 bases). CDR1 MNHEY and CDR2 SVGAGI come from the germline V gene. The CDR3 consists of 15 residues. The V and J ends lost 0 bases and 4 bases respectively, with 13 bases between them. The CDR3 coding sequence is TGTGCCAGCAGTTACTCCCCAGGGGCGGGTTACGAGCAGTACTTC. This encodes CASSYSPGAGYEQYF.

The chain couples TRBV7-2 to TRBJ2-7, with 11 bases identical to TRBD2. Looked up from germline, CDR1 is SGHTA and CDR2 is FQGNSA. The V and J ends lost 4 bases and 6 bases, in that order; junction bases with no gene match: 8. The CDR3 runs to 15 residues. The CDR3 DNA sequence: TGTGCCAGCAGCTCCCTAGCGGGGGGCCTCCTCGAGCAGTACTTC. Its translation is CASSSLAGGLLEQYF.

This clone was seen just once. The chain recombines TRBV9 with TRBJ1-4; maybe TRBD1 (6 bases). The CDR3 is made up of 15 amino acids. Trimming left V 7 bases short and J 8 bases short, with 21 bases between. From germline, CDR1 is SGDLS and CDR2 YYNGEE. This CDR3 is CASSSGAGAGEKLFF. The CDR3 DNA is TGTGCCAGCTCGTCAGGCGCAGGGGCTGGGGAAAAACTGTTTTTT.

The table lists this clone with a few counts. The chain employs TRBV6-1 and TRBJ2-7, with D unclear. Germline loops: CDR1 MNHNS, CDR2 SASEGT. This CDR3 is built from 16 residues. V lost 2 bases and J 2 bases, leaving 16 bases between the germline ends. CDR3 in DNA: TGTGCCAGCAGTGAAAGTCGCCGGGTCCAGACCTACGAGCAGTACTTC. Translating gives CASSESRRVQTYEQYF.

The CDR3 nucleotides are TGTGCCAGCAGCCTACGGGACAGGGGCGTACTCTCTGGAAACACCATATATTTT. It yields the protein CASSLRDRGVLSGNTIYF. The chain couples TRBV5-6 to TRBJ1-3; 10 bases line up with TRBD1. This CDR3 contains 18 residues. CDR1 is SGHDT, CDR2 YYEEEE, per germline. With 4 bases clipped from V and 0 bases from J, the junction kept 10 bases outside the gene matches.

The genes are TRBV4-2 and TRBJ2-7; D is possibly TRBD1 (5 bases). Germline-derived CDR1 and CDR2 are LGHNA and YNFKEQ. The CDR3 runs 15 residues. The V gene lost 2 bases and the J gene lost 0 bases, with 11 bases spanning the gap. Here the CDR3 DNA reads TGTGCCAGCAGCCAAACTGACAGCATCTCCTACGAGCAGTACTTC. This translates into CASSQTDSISYEQYF.

The rearrangement joins TRBV7-9 to TRBJ2-2; TRBD1 matches 8 bases. J was trimmed by 0 bases and V by 4 bases; bases with no gene match: 4. CDR1 and CDR2 (germline): SEHNR, FQNEAQ (reference sequence). The CDR3 runs to 16 residues. For the CDR3, the DNA is TGTGCCAGCAGCTCGACAGGGGTCGCGAACACCGGGGAGCTGTTTTTT. Translation: CASSSTGVANTGELFF.

The chain has TRBV30 and TRBJ1-2; no clear D gene. CDR1 is GTSNPN, CDR2 SVGIG, per germline (reference sequence). Trimming removed 2 bases from V and 0 bases from J, with 13 bases in between. The CDR3 contains 15 residues. CDR3 DNA sequence: TGTGCCTGGAGTTTCTCAGACACAGCTAACTATGGCTACACCTTC. It codes for CAWSFSDTANYGYTF.

The CDR3 sequence: CASSLQGLYGYTF. As DNA, the CDR3 is TGTGCCAGCAGCTTACAGGGCCTCTATGGCTACACCTTC. This sequence joins TRBV11-2 and TRBJ1-2; possibly TRBD1 for D (5 bases). V was shortened by 2 bases and J by 4 bases, with 8 bases between the two germline ends. The length of the CDR3 is 13 residues. CDR1 and CDR2 (germline): SGHAT, FQNNGV.

The chain combines TRBV5-1 with TRBJ1-2; 8 bases line up with TRBD1. Germline CDR1 reads SGHRS; CDR2 reads YFSETQ. The length of the CDR3 is 14 residues. The J segment lost 7 bases and the V segment lost 4 bases, leaving 9 bases of the junction unmatched. The CDR3 loop is CASSPGQGGGGYTF. DNA of the CDR3: TGCGCCAGCAGCCCCGGACAGGGAGGAGGTGGCTACACCTTC.

The chain has TRBV2 and TRBJ2-1; 11 bases line up with TRBD1. This CDR3 region has 14 residues. With V trimmed by 8 bases and J by 9 bases, 9 bases remained unmatched. Per germline, CDR1 SNHLY and CDR2 FYNNEI. CDR3 bases: TGTGCCAGCGGCGGACAGGGGGCGCCTGGTGAGCAGTTCTTC. Its translation is CASGGQGAPGEQFF.

The rearrangement joins TRBV27 to TRBJ2-7, with D possibly matching TRBD2 (6 bases). The V and J ends lost 2 bases and 0 bases respectively, with 17 bases between them. CDR3 length equals 17 residues. Germline CDR1 reads MNHEY; CDR2 reads SMNVEV (reference sequence). Here the CDR3 reads CASSLLTGTGLSYEQYF. The DNA of the CDR3 is TGTGCCAGCAGTTTACTCACCGGGACTGGCCTCTCCTACGAGCAGTACTTC.

This clone was seen once. The chain carries TRBV7-3 and TRBJ1-2; 8 bases map to TRBD1. CDR1 is SGHTA and CDR2 is FQGTGA in the germline V gene. With 5 bases clipped from V and 8 bases from J, the junction kept 16 bases outside the gene matches. The length of the CDR3 is 16 residues. The CDR3 DNA reads TGTGCCAGCAGCCAGGGACAGGAGACTACTATGGGAGGCTACACCTTC. This sequence encodes CASSQGQETTMGGYTF. The full variable domain, completed using reference TRBV7-3 and TRBJ1-2, is GAGVSQTPSNKVTEKGKYVELRCDPISGHTALYWYRQSLGQGPEFLIYFQGTGAADDSGLPNDRFFAVRPEGSVSTLKIQRTERGDSAVYLCASSQGQETTMGGYTFGSGTRLTVV.

This chain links TRBV4-3 with TRBJ2-7, with D possibly being TRBD2 (6 bases). The V end was cut by 0 bases, the J end by 0 bases, with 12 bases between. The CDR3 is 16 residues long. The germline CDR1 and CDR2 sequences are LGHNA and YSLEER. The CDR3 loop reads CASSQDGGIPSYEQYF. Here the CDR3 DNA reads TGCGCCAGCAGCCAAGACGGCGGGATACCCTCCTACGAGCAGTACTTC.

This clone was seen only once. V is TRBV27 and J is TRBJ2-7; D is perhaps TRBD2 (5 bases). Germline CDR1 reads MNHEY; CDR2 reads SMNVEV (reference sequence). The CDR3 has 14 residues. V was shortened by 4 bases and J by 3 bases, with 13 bases between the two germline ends. The CDR3 region is CASSYSSGGYEQYF. DNA of the CDR3: TGTGCCAGCAGTTATTCGTCAGGAGGCTACGAGCAGTACTTC.